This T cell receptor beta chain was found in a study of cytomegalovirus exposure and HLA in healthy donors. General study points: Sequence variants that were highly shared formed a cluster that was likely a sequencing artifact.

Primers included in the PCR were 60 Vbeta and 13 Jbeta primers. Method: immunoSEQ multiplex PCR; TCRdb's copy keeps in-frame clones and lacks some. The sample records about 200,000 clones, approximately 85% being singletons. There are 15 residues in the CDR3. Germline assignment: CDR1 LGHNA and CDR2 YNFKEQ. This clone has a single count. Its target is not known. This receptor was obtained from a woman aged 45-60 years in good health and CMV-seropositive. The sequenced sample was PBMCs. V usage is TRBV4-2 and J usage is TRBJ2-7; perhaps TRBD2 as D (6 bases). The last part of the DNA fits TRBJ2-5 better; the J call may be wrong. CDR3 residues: CASSQGLGLQETQYF. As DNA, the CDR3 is TGTGCCAGCAGCCAGGGATTGGGACTTCAAGAGACCCAGTACTTC.